This T cell receptor beta chain was sequenced during a study of blood T cell repertoires in COVID-19. Some clones are missing from TCRdb's copy, which holds only in-frame ones; the method was immunoSEQ multiplex PCR. The data contain around 120,000 clones, around 80% of them singletons. Trimming took 0 bases from V and 6 from J, leaving 15 bases between them. The CDR3 extends over 17 amino acids. In germline, CDR1 is SGHDN, CDR2 FVKESK. The TCR was taken from a man aged 70 or older with acute or convalescent COVID-19. The chain has TRBV14 and TRBJ1-6, with D possibly matching TRBD1 (6 bases). The sequencing input was peripheral blood. The DNA of the CDR3 is TGTGCCAGCAGCCAAGATCAGGGGAATAATACTAATTCACCCCTCCACTTT. Translation: CASSQDQGNNTNSPLHF.